Sequencing of this TCR beta chain was carried out in a study of breast tumors, draining lymph nodes, adjacent tissues (dated by TCRdb to about 2016). For the study in its entirety: In breast cancer patients, the study compared the TCR beta repertoires of tumor, adjacent nontumor tissue and axillary lymph nodes. The study was designed to assess the relationships and possible T-cell exchange between tumor, surrounding tissue and draining lymph node repertoires in human breast cancer. Study-level results and caveats: Tumors showed preferential V and J gene usage, and their T-cell repertoire diversity fell below that of lymph nodes yet above that of nontumor tissue. A scenario in which most tumor T cells derive from the lymph node and then expand within tumor tissue was judged to be consistent with the data. Tumor and nontumor tissue repertoires were found to be significantly more similar in luminal-like than in basal-like breast cancer. The conclusion that tumor T cells originate in lymph nodes was presented as consistent with a hypothesis rather than as directly demonstrated.

To note about this clonotype: It has no known antigen specificity. No base qualities exist here, and no much larger clone lies one base off it.

Lymph node samples were obtained from the axillary draining lymph nodes of breast cancer patients. Deletion took 2 bases off V and 5 bases off J, with a span of 7 bases between the germline ends. Spanning cysteine to phenylalanine, the CDR3 consists of 12 amino acids. Solely the CDR3 DNA is kept, with 36 bases framed from the first base. CDR1 and CDR2, looked up from the germline V gene (reference sequence), are DFQATT and SNEGSKA. The sample was run on an Illumina HiSeq 2000. Multiplex PCR amplification was used to build the TCR beta chain libraries. High-throughput sequencing was used to analyze the amplified TCR beta chain products. The raw public reads went through TCRdb reprocessing: fastp at Q25, MiXCR clone calling, in-frame beta chains kept. Rows merge per CDR3 protein into single entries with the most common DNA and genes. The sample profile shows about 270,000 distinct CDR3 sequences; around 30% of them were found once. Over 0.95% of the sample is in the top ten clones.

This TCR derives from a female donor with breast cancer. Some clones in this sample may be carry-over from other donors' samples. The receptor chain draws on TRBV20-1 and TRBJ1-3; TRBD1 is perhaps the D gene, given 5 matching bases. The sample taken for sequencing was axillary lymph node tissue. The sequenced DNA: TGCAGTGCTAGACAGGGACGAAACACCATATATTTT. Translated, it gives CSARQGRNTIYF.